These 3 T cell receptor beta chains came from one sample sequenced in a study of Graves' ophthalmopathy and Graves' hyperthyroidism. The TCR beta CDR3 regions underwent amplification from RNA transcripts. Scientists carried out first-round RT-PCR using HTBI primers and then a second-round multiplex PCR. Using its own MiXCR run on the multiplex PCR reads, TCRdb lists one record per CDR3 protein. The data hold some 1.1 million distinct CDR3 sequences, with less than 45% observed a single time. The sample consisted of peripheral blood or thyroid tissue (not recorded which). The receptors stem from an adult man with Graves' hyperthyroidism.

This clonotype was detected many times. CDR3 in DNA: TGCGCCAGCAGCCCGGCCCGGGCGAGTAATTCACCCCTCCACTTT. It is translated as CASSPARASNSPLHF. V is TRBV5-1 and J is TRBJ1-6, with D unclear. The V and J ends lost 4 bases and 6 bases respectively, with 14 bases between them. CDR1 SGHRS and CDR2 YFSETQ come from the germline V gene. CDR3 length: 15 amino acids.

J is TRBJ1-2 and V is TRBV19; D is ambiguous. The V gene lost 1 base and the J gene lost 3 bases, with 9 bases spanning the gap. CDR3 size: 14 residues. Germline assignment: CDR1 LNHDA and CDR2 SQIVND (reference sequence). The CDR3 sequence: CASSIADGYYGYTF. In DNA form, the CDR3 reads TGTGCCAGTAGTATAGCGGACGGCTACTATGGCTACACCTTC.

This chain uses TRBV7-2 with TRBJ2-5; the match to TRBD1 covers 7 bases. The germline V gene has CDR1 SGHTA and CDR2 FQGNSA. J gave up 3 bases and V 5 bases, and 9 bases lay outside the gene matches. The CDR3 sequence is 15 residues long. Written as DNA, the CDR3 is TGTGCCAGCAGCGCCCCTGACAGGGTGGAAGAGACCCAGTACTTC. Protein product: CASSAPDRVEETQYF.